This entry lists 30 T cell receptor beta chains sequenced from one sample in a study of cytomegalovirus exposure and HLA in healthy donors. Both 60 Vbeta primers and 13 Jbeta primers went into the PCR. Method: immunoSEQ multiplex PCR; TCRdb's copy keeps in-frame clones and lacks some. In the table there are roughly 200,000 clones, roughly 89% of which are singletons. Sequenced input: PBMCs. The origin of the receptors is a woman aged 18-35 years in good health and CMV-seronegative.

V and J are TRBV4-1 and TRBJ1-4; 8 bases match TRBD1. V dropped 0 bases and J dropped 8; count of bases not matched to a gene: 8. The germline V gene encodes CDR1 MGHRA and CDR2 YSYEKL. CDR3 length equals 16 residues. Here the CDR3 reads CASSQDRGLPGEKLFF. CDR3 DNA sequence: TGCGCCAGCAGCCAAGACAGGGGGCTACCTGGAGAAAAACTGTTTTTT.

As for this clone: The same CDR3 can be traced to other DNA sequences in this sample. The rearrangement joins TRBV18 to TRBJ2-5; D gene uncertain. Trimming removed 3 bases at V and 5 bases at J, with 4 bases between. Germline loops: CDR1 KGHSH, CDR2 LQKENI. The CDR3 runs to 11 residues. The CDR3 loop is CASSPQETQYF. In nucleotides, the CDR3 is TGTGCCAGCTCACCTCAGGAGACCCAGTACTTC.

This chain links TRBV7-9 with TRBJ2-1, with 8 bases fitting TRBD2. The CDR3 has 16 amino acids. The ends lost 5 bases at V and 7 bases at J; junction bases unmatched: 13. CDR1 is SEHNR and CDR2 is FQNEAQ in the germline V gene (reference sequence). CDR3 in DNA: TGTGCCAGCAGCGGAGCACGGAACGCGGGGGGTAATGAGCAGTTCTTC. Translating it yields CASSGARNAGGNEQFF.

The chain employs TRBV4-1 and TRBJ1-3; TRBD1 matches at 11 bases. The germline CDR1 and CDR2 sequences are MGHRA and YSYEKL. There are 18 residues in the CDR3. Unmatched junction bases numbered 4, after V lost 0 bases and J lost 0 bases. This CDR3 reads CASSQERTGGLSGNTIYF. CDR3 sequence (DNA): TGCGCCAGCAGCCAAGAAAGGACAGGGGGCCTCTCTGGAAACACCATATATTTT.

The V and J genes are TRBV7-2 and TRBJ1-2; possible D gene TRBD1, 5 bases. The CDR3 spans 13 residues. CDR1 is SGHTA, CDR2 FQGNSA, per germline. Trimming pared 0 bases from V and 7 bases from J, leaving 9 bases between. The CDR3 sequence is CASSLALRGGYTF. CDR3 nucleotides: TGTGCCAGCAGCTTAGCGCTTAGGGGTGGCTACACCTTC.

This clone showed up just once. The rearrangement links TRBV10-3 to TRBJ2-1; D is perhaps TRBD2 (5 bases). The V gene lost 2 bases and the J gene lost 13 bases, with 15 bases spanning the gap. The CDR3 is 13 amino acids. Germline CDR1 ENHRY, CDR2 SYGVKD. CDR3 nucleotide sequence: TGTGCCATCAGTGAGATCACTAGTTATCTTCAGTTCTTC. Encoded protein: CAISEITSYLQFF.

For the CDR3, the DNA is TGTGCCACCAGCCCCGGGGGAAGCTCCTACGAGCAGTACTTC. As protein: CATSPGGSSYEQYF. V gene TRBV15 combines with J gene TRBJ2-7, with D possibly matching TRBD2 (6 bases). The V and J ends lost 5 bases and 0 bases respectively, with 11 bases between them. This CDR3 has 14 amino acids. Germline values: CDR1 LNHNV, CDR2 YYDKDF (reference sequence).

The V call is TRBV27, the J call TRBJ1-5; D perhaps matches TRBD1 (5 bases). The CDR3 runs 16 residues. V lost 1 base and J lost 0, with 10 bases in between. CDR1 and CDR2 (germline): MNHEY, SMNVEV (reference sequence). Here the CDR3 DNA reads TGTGCCAGCAGTTTATGGGGGGGGGATAGCAATCAGCCCCAGCATTTT. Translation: CASSLWGGDSNQPQHF.

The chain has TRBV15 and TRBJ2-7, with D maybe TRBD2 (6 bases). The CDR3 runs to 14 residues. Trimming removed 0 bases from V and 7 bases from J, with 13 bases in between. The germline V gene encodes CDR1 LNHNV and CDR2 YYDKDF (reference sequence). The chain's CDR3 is CATSRDNGRGEQYF. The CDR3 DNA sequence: TGTGCCACCAGCAGAGACAACGGGCGGGGAGAGCAGTACTTC. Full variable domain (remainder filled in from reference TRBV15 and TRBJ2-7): DAMVIQNPRYQVTQFGKPVTLSCSQTLNHNVMYWYQQKSSQAPKLLFHYYDKDFNNEADTPDNFQSRRPNTSFCFLDIRSPGLGDTAMYLCATSRDNGRGEQYFGPGTRLTVT.

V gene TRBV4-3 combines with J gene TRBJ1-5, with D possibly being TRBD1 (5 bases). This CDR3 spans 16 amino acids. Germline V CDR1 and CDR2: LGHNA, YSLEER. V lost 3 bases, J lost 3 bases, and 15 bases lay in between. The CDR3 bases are TGCGCCAGCAGCCAGGGGGGGTTGGGGGACAATCAGCCCCAGCATTTT. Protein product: CASSQGGLGDNQPQHF.

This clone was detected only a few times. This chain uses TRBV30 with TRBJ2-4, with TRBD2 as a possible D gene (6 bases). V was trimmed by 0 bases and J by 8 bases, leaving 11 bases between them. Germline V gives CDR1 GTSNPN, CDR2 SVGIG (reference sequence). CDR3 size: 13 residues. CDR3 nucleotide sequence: TGTGCCTGGAGTGTAAACGGGAGAGACATTCAGTACTTC. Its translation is CAWSVNGRDIQYF.

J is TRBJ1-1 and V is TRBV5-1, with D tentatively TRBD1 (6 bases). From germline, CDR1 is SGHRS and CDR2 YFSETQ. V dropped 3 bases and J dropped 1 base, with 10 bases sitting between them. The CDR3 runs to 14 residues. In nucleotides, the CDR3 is TGCGCCAGCAGCTCAGACAGGCGGAACACTGAAGCTTTCTTT. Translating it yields CASSSDRRNTEAFF. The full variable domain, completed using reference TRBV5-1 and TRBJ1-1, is KAGVTQTPRYLIKTRGQQVTLSCSPISGHRSVSWYQQTPGQGLQFLFEYFSETQRNKGNFPGRFSGRQFSNSRSEMNVSTLELGDSALYLCASSSDRRNTEAFFGQGTRLTVV.

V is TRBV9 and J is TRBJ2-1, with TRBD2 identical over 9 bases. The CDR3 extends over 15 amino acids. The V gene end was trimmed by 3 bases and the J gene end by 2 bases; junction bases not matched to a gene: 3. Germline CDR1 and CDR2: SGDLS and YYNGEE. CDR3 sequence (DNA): TGTGCCAGCAGCGGAGCGGGAGGTGCCTACAATGAGCAGTTCTTC. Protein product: CASSGAGGAYNEQFF.

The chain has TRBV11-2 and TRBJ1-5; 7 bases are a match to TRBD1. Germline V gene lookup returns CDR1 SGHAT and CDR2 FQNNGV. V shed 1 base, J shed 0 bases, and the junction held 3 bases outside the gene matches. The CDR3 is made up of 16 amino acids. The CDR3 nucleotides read TGTGCCAGCAGCTTAGGGGACAGATATAGCAATCAGCCCCAGCATTTT. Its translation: CASSLGDRYSNQPQHF.

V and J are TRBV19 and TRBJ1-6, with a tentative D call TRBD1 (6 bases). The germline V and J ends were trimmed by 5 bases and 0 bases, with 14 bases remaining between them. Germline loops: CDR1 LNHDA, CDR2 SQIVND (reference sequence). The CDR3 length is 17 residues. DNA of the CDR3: TGTGCCAGTAGTCAGGGATGGGGGCGCTCCTATAATTCACCCCTCCACTTT. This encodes CASSQGWGRSYNSPLHF.

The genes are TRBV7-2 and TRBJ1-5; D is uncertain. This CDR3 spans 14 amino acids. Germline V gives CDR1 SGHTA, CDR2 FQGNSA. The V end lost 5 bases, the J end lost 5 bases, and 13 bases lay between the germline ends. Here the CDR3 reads CASSTQPGHQPQHF. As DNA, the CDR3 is TGTGCCAGCAGCACCCAGCCTGGGCATCAGCCCCAGCATTTT.

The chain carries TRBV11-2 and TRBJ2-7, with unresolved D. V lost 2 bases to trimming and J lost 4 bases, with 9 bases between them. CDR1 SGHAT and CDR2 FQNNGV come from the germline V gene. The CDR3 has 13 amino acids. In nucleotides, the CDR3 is TGTGCCAGCAGCTTACCCGGTCCGTACGAGCAGTACTTC. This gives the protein CASSLPGPYEQYF. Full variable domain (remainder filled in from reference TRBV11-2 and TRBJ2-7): EAGVAQSPRYKIIEKRQSVAFWCNPISGHATLYWYQQILGQGPKLLIQFQNNGVVDDSQLPKDRFSAERLKGVDSTLKIQPAKLEDSAVYLCASSLPGPYEQYFGPGTRLTVT.

The DNA of the CDR3 is TGTGCCAGCAGCTTTCCCCCGCAGGGAATCTACGAGCAGTACTTC. It yields the protein CASSFPPQGIYEQYF. This chain joins TRBV7-9 and TRBJ2-7, with D possibly matching TRBD1 (5 bases). The germline gives CDR1 SEHNR, CDR2 FQNEAQ (reference sequence). CDR3 length: 15 amino acids. The V and J ends lost 3 bases and 3 bases respectively, with 15 bases between them.

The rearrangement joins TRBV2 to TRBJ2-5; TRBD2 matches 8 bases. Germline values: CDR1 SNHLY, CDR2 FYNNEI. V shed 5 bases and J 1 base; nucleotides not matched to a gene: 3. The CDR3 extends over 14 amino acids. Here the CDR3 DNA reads TGTGCCAGCAGTCAAACTAGCGGCCAAGAGACCCAGTACTTC. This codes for CASSQTSGQETQYF.

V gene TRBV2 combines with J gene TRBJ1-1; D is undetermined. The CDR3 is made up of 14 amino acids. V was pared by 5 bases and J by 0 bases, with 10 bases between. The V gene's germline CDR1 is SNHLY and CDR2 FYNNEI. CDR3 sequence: CASSSQSLNTEAFF. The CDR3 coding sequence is TGTGCCAGCAGTTCCCAGTCCTTGAACACTGAAGCTTTCTTT.

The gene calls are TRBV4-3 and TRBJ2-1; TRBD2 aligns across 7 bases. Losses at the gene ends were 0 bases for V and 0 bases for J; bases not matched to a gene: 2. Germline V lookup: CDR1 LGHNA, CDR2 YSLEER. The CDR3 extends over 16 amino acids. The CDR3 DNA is TGCGCCAGCAGCCAAGAGCGGGGGAGCTCCTACAATGAGCAGTTCTTC. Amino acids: CASSQERGSSYNEQFF.

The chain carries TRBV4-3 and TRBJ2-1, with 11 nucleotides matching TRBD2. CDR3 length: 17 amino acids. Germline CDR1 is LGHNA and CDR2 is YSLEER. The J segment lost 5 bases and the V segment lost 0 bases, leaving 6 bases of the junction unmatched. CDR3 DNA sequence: TGCGCCAGCAGCCAAGACCTAGCGGGGGGTACCGACAATGAGCAGTTCTTC. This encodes CASSQDLAGGTDNEQFF.

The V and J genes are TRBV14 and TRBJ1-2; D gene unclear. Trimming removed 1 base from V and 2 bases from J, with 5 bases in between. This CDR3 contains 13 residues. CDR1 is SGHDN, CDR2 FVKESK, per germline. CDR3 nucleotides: TGTGCCAGCAGCCAAGGTGGCAACTATGGCTACACCTTC. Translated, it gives CASSQGGNYGYTF.

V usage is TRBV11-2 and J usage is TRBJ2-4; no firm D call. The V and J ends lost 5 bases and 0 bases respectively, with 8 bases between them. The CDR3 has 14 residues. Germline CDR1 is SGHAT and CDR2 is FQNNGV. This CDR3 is CASSTVLAKNIQYF. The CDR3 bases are TGTGCCAGCAGCACCGTACTAGCCAAAAACATTCAGTACTTC.

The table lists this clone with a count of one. This CDR3 is CASSSGLLPGEGKQPQHF. In nucleotides, the CDR3 is TGTGCCAGCAGCTCCGGTCTCCTCCCAGGCGAGGGTAAGCAGCCCCAGCATTTT. The chain is built from TRBV5-8 and TRBJ1-5; D is unclear. V lost 3 bases, J lost 7 bases, and 26 bases lay in between. CDR1 and CDR2 (germline): SGHTS, YDEGEE. CDR3 length: 18 residues.

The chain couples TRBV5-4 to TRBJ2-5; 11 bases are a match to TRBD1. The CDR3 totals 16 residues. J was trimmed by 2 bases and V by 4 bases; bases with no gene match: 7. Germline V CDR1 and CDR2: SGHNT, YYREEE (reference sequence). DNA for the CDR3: TGTGCCAGCAGCCCAGGGACAGGGGGTTCACAAGAGACCCAGTACTTC. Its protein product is CASSPGTGGSQETQYF. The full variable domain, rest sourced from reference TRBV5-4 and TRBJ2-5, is ETGVTQSPTHLIKTRGQQVTLRCSSQSGHNTVSWYQQALGQGPQFIFQYYREEENGRGNFPPRFSGLQFPNYSSELNVNALELDDSALYLCASSPGTGGSQETQYFGPGTRLLVL.

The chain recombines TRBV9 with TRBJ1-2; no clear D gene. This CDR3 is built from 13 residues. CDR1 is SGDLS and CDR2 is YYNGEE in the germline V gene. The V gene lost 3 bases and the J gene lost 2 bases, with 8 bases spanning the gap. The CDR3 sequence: CASSAMGNYGYTF. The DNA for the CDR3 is TGTGCCAGCAGCGCAATGGGCAACTATGGCTACACCTTC.

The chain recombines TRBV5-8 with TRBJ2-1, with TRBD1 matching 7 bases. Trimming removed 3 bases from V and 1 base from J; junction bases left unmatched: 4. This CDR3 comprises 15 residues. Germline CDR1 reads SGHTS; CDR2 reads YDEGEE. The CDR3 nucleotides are TGTGCCAGCAGCTCCGACAGGGTTTCCTACAATGAGCAGTTCTTC. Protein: CASSSDRVSYNEQFF.

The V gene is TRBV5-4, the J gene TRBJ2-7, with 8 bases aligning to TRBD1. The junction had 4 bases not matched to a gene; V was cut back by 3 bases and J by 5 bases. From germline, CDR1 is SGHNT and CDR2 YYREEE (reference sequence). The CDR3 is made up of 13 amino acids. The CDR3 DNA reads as TGTGCCAGCAGCTGGACAGGGTATGACGAGCAGTACTTC. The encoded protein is CASSWTGYDEQYF.

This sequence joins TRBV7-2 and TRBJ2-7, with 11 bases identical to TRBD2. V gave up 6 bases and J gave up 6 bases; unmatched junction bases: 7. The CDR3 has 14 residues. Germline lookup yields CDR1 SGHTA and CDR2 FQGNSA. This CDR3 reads CASRPAGTSGEQYF. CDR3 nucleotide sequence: TGTGCCAGCAGACCTGCCGGGACTAGCGGCGAGCAGTACTTC.